This is a list of T cell receptor beta chains from one sample in a study of tissue T cells after allogeneic stem cell transplantation. Sequencing used immunoSEQ multiplex PCR; TCRdb keeps in-frame clones, though not all of them. This table has some 25,000 clones, less than 85% appearing once. The sample was tissue from the ileum, taken at autopsy. These receptors all stem from a female donor at least 60 years old with lung cancer. CDR3s include the opening cysteine and the closing phenylalanine or tryptophan. A D gene is named only where the DNA matches it firmly. The size of a clone is reported for some rows only, either as once, few or many, or as a class for expanded clones.

v_call	clone_size	j_call	d_call	cdr3_nt	cdr3_aa
TRBV30	NA	TRBJ2-5	TRBD1	TGTGCCTGGAGTGGTTCCAGGACAGGCCAAGAGACCCAGTACTTC	CAWSGSRTGQETQYF
TRBV11-3	NA	TRBJ2-3	NA	TGTGCCAGCAGCTTAGGCACCCTAGCCGAGTTCACAGATACGCAGTATTTT	CASSLGTLAEFTDTQYF
TRBV20-1	once	TRBJ1-1	NA	TGCAGTGCTCCAGGACAGACTGAAGCTTTCTTT	CSAPGQTEAFF
TRBV27	NA	TRBJ1-5	NA	TGTGCCAGCAGGCGGATATCAGAACCCCAGCATTTT	CASRRISEPQHF
TRBV19	NA	TRBJ2-3	TRBD2	TGTGCCAGTAGTACTATCGGACTAGCGGGTGGCACAGATACGCAGTATTTT	CASSTIGLAGGTDTQYF
TRBV9	NA	TRBJ2-5	NA	TGTGCCAGCAGCGTAGGACCTAGCACCCAGACCCAGTACTTC	CASSVGPSTQTQYF
TRBV7-9	NA	TRBJ2-7	NA	TGTGCCAGCAGCCCTAATCGCGAGCAGTACTTC	CASSPNREQYF
TRBV7-2	NA	TRBJ2-3	NA	TGTGCCAGCAGCTTAGCACTAGTTAGCACAGATACGCAGTATTTT	CASSLALVSTDTQYF
TRBV12-3/TRBV12-4	NA	TRBJ1-2	NA	TGTGCCAGCAGCACAGGGATAACCGGCTACACCTTC	CASSTGITGYTF
TRBV30	NA	TRBJ1-3	NA	TGTGCCTGGGGGGGGATCTCTGGAAACACCATATATTTT	CAWGGISGNTIYF
TRBV7-2	few	TRBJ1-6	TRBD1	TGTGCCAGCAGCCCTCGACAGGGGAATTCACCCCTCCACTTT	CASSPRQGNSPLHF
TRBV10-1	NA	TRBJ2-1	TRBD2	TGCGCCAGCAGTGAATCTAGCGGGAGAGAATACAATGAGCAGTTCTTC	CASSESSGREYNEQFF
TRBV7-2	NA	TRBJ2-1	TRBD2	TGTGCCAGCAGCTTATCCCGGGAGGGCCACAATGAGCAGTTCTTC	CASSLSREGHNEQFF
TRBV25-1	NA	TRBJ1-1	NA	TGTGCCAGCAGTGAAGGCAGTGGTGAAGCTTTCTTT	CASSEGSGEAFF
TRBV27	NA	TRBJ2-3	TRBD2	TGTGCCAGCGCTCGAGGACTAGCGGGCCTGGATACGCAGTATTTT	CASARGLAGLDTQYF